This is a list of T cell receptor beta chains from one sample in a study of response to subunit inactivated influenza vaccine. TCRdb reprocessed the RT-PCR reads with MiXCR, giving one entry per CDR3 protein. Of around 580,000 distinct CDR3 sequences listed, 12% are singletons. The material sequenced was PBMCs from blood, taken on the day of vaccination. The receptor source for this set is a man aged 45-65 years who received an inactivated influenza vaccine. Each CDR3 is given with its conserved first and last residue. D genes are given only for firm matches. Clone size, where shown, is once, few, many, or a class for clones that have expanded.

v_gene,abundance,j_gene,d_gene,CDR3nt,CDR3aa
TRBV4-3,NA,TRBJ2-5,TRBD2,TGCGCCAGCAGCCTTTCACTAGCGGGGGAAGAGACCCAGTACTTC,CASSLSLAGEETQYF
TRBV2,few,TRBJ2-1,TRBD2,TGTGCCAGCAGTCCCCTGGCGGGAGGGCCGGGTGAGCAGTTCTTC,CASSPLAGGPGEQFF
TRBV20-1,many,TRBJ2-3,TRBD2,TGCAGTGCTAGGGTTATACCCGGGACTATTGGCACAGATACGCAGTATTTT,CSARVIPGTIGTDTQYF
TRBV11-2,NA,TRBJ2-5,TRBD2,TGTGCCAGCAGCTTTCCTACCGGGACTAGCAGATATCAAGAGACCCAGTACTTC,CASSFPTGTSRYQETQYF
TRBV29-1,many,TRBJ2-5,TRBD2,TGCAGCGTTGGAGGAGCGGGAGGGGGACAGACCCAGTACTTC,CSVGGAGGGQTQYF
TRBV6-2/TRBV6-3,few,TRBJ2-4,NA,TGTGCCAGCAGTTACGGGCAGGCGGTCAAAAACATTCAGTACTTC,CASSYGQAVKNIQYF
TRBV20-1,NA,TRBJ2-1,NA,TGCAGTGCTGTGACAGACTTCTACAATGAGCAGTTCTTC,CSAVTDFYNEQFF
TRBV6-1,few,TRBJ2-7,TRBD1,TGTGCCAGCAGTAAAGCGACAGGGGGTCACTACGAGCAGTACTTC,CASSKATGGHYEQYF
TRBV10-3,few,TRBJ2-5,NA,TGTGCCATCAGTGATGTCGGCAGGGTACCCGAGACCCAGTACTTC,CAISDVGRVPETQYF
TRBV29-1,NA,TRBJ1-2,NA,TGCAGCGTTGCACCTCGATTCGACTATGGCTACACCTTC,CSVAPRFDYGYTF
TRBV20-1,many,TRBJ2-1,NA,TGCAGTGCTAGTATCGGAGACAATGAGCAGTTCTTC,CSASIGDNEQFF
TRBV7-8,few,TRBJ2-2,NA,TGTGCCAGCAGCTTAGGTTGGCCAACGAACACCGGGGAGCTGTTTTTT,CASSLGWPTNTGELFF
TRBV7-9,NA,TRBJ2-5,NA,TGTGCCAGCAGCTTAGTTGCAGGGACCAAGGAGACCCAGTACTTC,CASSLVAGTKETQYF
TRBV28,NA,TRBJ2-7,NA,TGTGCCAGCAAAGGGGGCGAGCAGTACTTC,CASKGGEQYF
TRBV29-1,NA,TRBJ2-2,NA,TGCAGCGTTGATGGGCAGATCACCGGGGAGCTGTTTTTT,CSVDGQITGELFF
TRBV6-2/TRBV6-3,many,TRBJ1-5,NA,TGTGCCAGCAGTAGACTTAGACTCTCCCCTAGCAATCAGCCCCAGCATTTT,CASSRLRLSPSNQPQHF
TRBV7-9,NA,TRBJ2-3,TRBD2,TGTGCCAGCAGCCTCACCGTTGCGGGGGGGCTCACAGATACGCAGTATTTT,CASSLTVAGGLTDTQYF
TRBV5-6,few,TRBJ2-1,NA,TGTGCCAGCAGCTTGACTTGGACTTTCAATGAGCAGTTCTTC,CASSLTWTFNEQFF
TRBV18,NA,TRBJ1-4,NA,TGTGCCAGCTCACCACCAGTCAATGAAAAACTGTTTTTT,CASSPPVNEKLFF
TRBV5-1,many,TRBJ2-1,TRBD2,TGCGCCAGCAGCTTGATCGGGGGGAATTACAATGAGCAGTTCTTC,CASSLIGGNYNEQFF
TRBV11-2,NA,TRBJ2-7,NA,TGTGCCAGCAGCCCCCATGGGGGGGCGTACGAGCAGTACTTC,CASSPHGGAYEQYF
TRBV5-6,few,TRBJ1-1,NA,TGTGCCAGCAGCTTCGGGGAAATGAACACTGAAGCTTTCTTT,CASSFGEMNTEAFF
TRBV5-1,many,TRBJ2-3,TRBD1,TGCGCCAGCAGCTACGACAGGGAAAACGCAGATACGCAGTATTTT,CASSYDRENADTQYF
TRBV7-2,many,TRBJ1-2,NA,TGTGCCAGCAGCTCAACAAGGACAGCTTATTTCCATGGCTACACCTTC,CASSSTRTAYFHGYTF
TRBV4-2,few,TRBJ2-7,NA,TGTGCCAGCAGCCAACCGCACCGCGAGCCTGGGGTGCAGTACTTC,CASSQPHREPGVQYF
TRBV28,few,TRBJ2-2,TRBD2,TGTGCCAGCACCCTAGCGGGAGAGGTGACCGGGGAGCTGTTTTTT,CASTLAGEVTGELFF
TRBV3-1,few,TRBJ1-2,TRBD1,TGTGCCAGCAGTCAAGGAGGGACAGGGAGATCCGGCTACACCTTC,CASSQGGTGRSGYTF
TRBV3-1,NA,TRBJ2-7,NA,TGTGCCAGCAGCCAAGTTGGTGGGTCTCGCCTACGGGAGCAGTACTTC,CASSQVGGSRLREQYF
TRBV6-4,few,TRBJ1-5,NA,TGTGCCAGCAGAGGGGCGCCAGGGGAGGGCAATCAGCCCCAGCATTTT,CASRGAPGEGNQPQHF
TRBV10-3,NA,TRBJ2-7,TRBD1,TGTGCCATCAGTGAGTCAGGGAGACAGGGGGGCGAGCAGTACTTC,CAISESGRQGGEQYF
TRBV5-1,NA,TRBJ2-1,NA,TGCGCCAGCAGCCCGGGACACCAGGGGTACAATGAGCAGTTCTTC,CASSPGHQGYNEQFF
TRBV6-2/TRBV6-3,NA,TRBJ2-7,NA,TGTGCCAGCAGTCTAACGGATGTGCTCGTTTCCTACGAGCAGTACTTC,CASSLTDVLVSYEQYF
TRBV9,few,TRBJ2-2,NA,TGTGCCAGCAGCAGCTGGGCCGAAATCTCAAGTGGGGAGCTGTTTTTT,CASSSWAEISSGELFF
TRBV20-1,NA,TRBJ2-5,TRBD2,TGCAGTGCTAGAGGAGTCGCCGGGACTAGCGGGAGGGAGACCCAGTACTTC,CSARGVAGTSGRETQYF
TRBV7-2,few,TRBJ2-5,TRBD1,TGTGCCAGCAGTCAGGGGGCAAAAGAGACCCAGTACTTC,CASSQGAKETQYF
TRBV7-9,few,TRBJ2-3,NA,TGTGCCAGCAGCTTAGTTACCGGGACCGGCACAGATACGCAGTATTTT,CASSLVTGTGTDTQYF
TRBV2,few,TRBJ2-1,TRBD1,TGTGCCAGCAGGGGGACAGACCTAATCTACAATGAGCAGTTCTTC,CASRGTDLIYNEQFF
TRBV6-1,many,TRBJ1-5,TRBD1,TGTGCCAGCAGTCAAACAGGGGGTTATCAGCCCCAGCATTTT,CASSQTGGYQPQHF
TRBV3-1,many,TRBJ1-4,NA,TGTGCCAGCAGCCAAGACCCCGGACAGACTAATGAAAAACTGTTTTTT,CASSQDPGQTNEKLFF
TRBV27,many,TRBJ2-7,TRBD1,TGTGCCAGCAGCCGGACAGGGGAATCCTACGAGCAGTACTTC,CASSRTGESYEQYF
TRBV7-2,NA,TRBJ2-5,NA,TGTGCCAGCAGATCGGCGCGGAGGCCCCAAGAGACCCAGTACTTC,CASRSARRPQETQYF
TRBV6-2/TRBV6-3,NA,TRBJ2-1,TRBD2,TGTGCCAGCAAGGGGCCCCTAGCGGCCTCCTCCTACAATGAGCAGTTCTTC,CASKGPLAASSYNEQFF
TRBV5-1,many,TRBJ2-3,NA,TGCGCCAGCAGCCAAAGCGGGTACACAGATACGCAGTATTTT,CASSQSGYTDTQYF